This T cell receptor (beta chain) was profiled in a study of blood T cell repertoires in COVID-19. Study-level information: COVID-19 samples collected from the United States, Italy and Spain covered acute and convalescent phases. T cells, B-cell-depleted T cells, or PBMCs supplied cDNA or gDNA.

In the original workflow: From reference gene primer amplification, estimates of nucleated cell counts were derived. TCRdb keeps only in-frame clones here, not all; method: immunoSEQ multiplex PCR. That table gives V, J and clone size, and the DNA gave D and trimming. The table includes over 85,000 clones, approximately 70% detected once. Germline CDR1 SGDLS, CDR2 YYNGEE. The CDR3 is 15 residues long. Trimming shortened V by 0 bases and J by 2 bases, and 8 bases separated the two germline ends. The receptor was isolated from an older woman with acute or convalescent COVID-19. The sequencing input was peripheral blood. The rearrangement uses TRBV9 and TRBJ2-2, with D hard to call. Here the CDR3 DNA reads TGTGCCAGCAGCGTAGACCCGGGTAACACCGGGGAGCTGTTTTTT. As protein: CASSVDPGNTGELFF.